This TCR beta chain was found in a study of Ad26.COV2.S vaccination and SARS-CoV-2 variants. Repertoires were generated with immunoSEQ multiplex PCR, while TCRdb's copy carries only in-frame clones and drops some. The sample contains around 250,000 clones, roughly nine tenths of which appear only once. The CDR3 totals 13 residues. Trimming removed 7 bases from V and 1 base from J; junction bases left unmatched: 6. Germline V gene data show CDR1 as SQVTM and CDR2 as ANQGSEA. Sample treatment: 19 received Ad26.COV2.S at low or high dose, single or two shots; 5 received placebo; per-sample allocation not given. Specimen acquisition occurred on day 63 following the initial vaccine or placebo injection.

Sequencing used peripheral blood, obtained in a trial of Ad26.COV2.S vaccine versus placebo. This chain links TRBV29-1 with TRBJ2-5; 7 bases are shared with TRBD2. This clonotype was obtained from a person between 18 and 65 years old who received the Ad26.COV2.S COVID-19 vaccine or a placebo. The CDR3 here is CSDSLAGQETQYF. DNA of the CDR3: TGCAGCGACTCCTTAGCGGGCCAAGAGACCCAGTACTTC.